The rows below give T cell receptor beta chains drawn from one sample of a study of identical twins. TCRdb called the 5' RACE reads again in MiXCR, with one record for every CDR3 protein. The sample lists about 240,000 distinct CDR3 sequences, approximately 12% occurring once. These data were likewise used in another study, on yellow fever vaccine responses in identical twins.

Sequencing was performed on memory (CD45RO+) T cells sorted from blood. The receptors derive from a woman under 30 in good health. Each CDR3 is given with its conserved first and last residue. A D gene is named only where the DNA matches it firmly. Rows give clone size only sometimes, using once, few, many, or a class for an expanded clone.

j_call,cdr3_length,v_call,d_call,clone_size,cdr3_nt,cdr3_aa
TRBJ2-3,13,TRBV7-2,TRBD1,many,TGTGCCAGCAGCTTGACAGGGTCGAGGACGCAGTATTTT,CASSLTGSRTQYF
TRBJ2-5,14,TRBV11-2,.,.,TGTGCCAGCAGATCTGGGGGGCCCCAAGAGACCCAGTACTTC,CASRSGGPQETQYF
TRBJ2-2,12,TRBV20-1,.,many,TGCAGTGCTGAGGAGGAGACCGGGGAGCTGTTTTTT,CSAEEETGELFF
TRBJ1-5,15,TRBV6-2/TRBV6-3,.,few,TGTGCCAGCAGTCAGGTGGAGGGAGGGGATCAGCCCCAGCATTTT,CASSQVEGGDQPQHF
TRBJ2-5,15,TRBV20-1,.,.,TGCAGTGCTAGCTCACATAAGCTTTTAGGGGAGACCCAGTACTTC,CSASSHKLLGETQYF
TRBJ2-7,13,TRBV18,.,few,TGTGCCAGCTCACCCCCGCTTGCATACGAGCAGTACTTC,CASSPPLAYEQYF
TRBJ2-2,14,TRBV12-5,TRBD1,few,TGTGCTAGTGGGACGACAGGGGTGGCCGGGGAGCTGTTTTTT,CASGTTGVAGELFF
TRBJ2-1,12,TRBV3-1,.,few,TGTGCCAGCAGCCAAGTAGGAGGGAGGAGGTTCTTC,CASSQVGGRRFF
TRBJ2-7,15,TRBV20-1,TRBD2,.,TGCAGTGCACCACCAATAGCGGGAAGCGCCTACGAGCAGTACTTC,CSAPPIAGSAYEQYF
TRBJ2-7,14,TRBV18,TRBD1,few,TGTGCCAGCTCACCACAAAGGGGGCCTTACGAGCAGTACTTC,CASSPQRGPYEQYF
TRBJ2-7,15,TRBV7-2,TRBD2,.,TGTGCCAGCAGCCCCCCGGGACTAGAGTTAGGCGAGCAGTACTTC,CASSPPGLELGEQYF
TRBJ2-1,15,TRBV2,.,.,TGTGCCAGCAGACCGAGGGAGTGGGGGCGCAATGAGCAGTTCTTC,CASRPREWGRNEQFF
TRBJ1-2,16,TRBV7-9,TRBD1,many,TGTGCCAGCAGCTTGCAGATTAACAGGGGAAACGATGGCTACACCTTC,CASSLQINRGNDGYTF
TRBJ2-3,18,TRBV12-3/TRBV12-4,.,.,TGTACCAGCAGTGAAGAACCCGGGACTCCAACTAGCACAGATACGCAGTATTTT,CTSSEEPGTPTSTDTQYF
TRBJ2-1,15,TRBV5-1,TRBD2,many,TGCGCCAGCAGCAGTACTAGCGGGGATTACAATGAGCAGTTCTTC,CASSSTSGDYNEQFF
TRBJ2-7,14,TRBV5-6,.,.,TGTGCCAGCAGCCAGAAGTGGATCCCAGGCGAGCAGTACTTC,CASSQKWIPGEQYF
TRBJ2-5,13,TRBV20-1,TRBD2,.,TGCAGTGCGAAGACTAGCGGGAAACAGACCCAGTACTTC,CSAKTSGKQTQYF
TRBJ2-1,15,TRBV19,TRBD1,few,TGTGCCAGTAGTATAGTGGGGACAGGGGGCAATGAGCAGTTCTTC,CASSIVGTGGNEQFF
TRBJ2-1,15,TRBV6-1,TRBD2,few,TGTGCCAGCAGTGAAATAGCGGGGGGGCAAAATGAGCAGTTCTTC,CASSEIAGGQNEQFF
TRBJ2-2,17,TRBV12-3/TRBV12-4,TRBD1,many,TGTGCCAGCAGCTCGGACAGGACGGGTAGAGGCACCGGGGAGCTGTTTTTT,CASSSDRTGRGTGELFF
TRBJ2-5,12,TRBV2,TRBD1,few,TGTGCCGCCCACAGGGGGCTAGAGACCCAGTACTTC,CAAHRGLETQYF
TRBJ2-1,14,TRBV7-2,.,many,TGTGCCAGCAGCTTTGGCTATTCCTACAATGAGCAGTTCTTC,CASSFGYSYNEQFF
TRBJ1-1,14,TRBV20-1,.,.,TGCAGTGCGGCGTCAGGGCAGAGGAACACTGAAGCTTTCTTT,CSAASGQRNTEAFF
TRBJ2-5,18,TRBV6-4,TRBD2,.,TGTGCCAGCAGTGTCTGGGGAACTAGCGGGGTGTACCAAGAGACCCAGTACTTC,CASSVWGTSGVYQETQYF
TRBJ2-1,14,TRBV19,.,.,TGTGCCAGTCAGAGCGGTGTGACATACAATGAGCAGTTCTTC,CASQSGVTYNEQFF
TRBJ2-3,16,TRBV20-1,TRBD2,many,TGCAGTGCTAGTAGCAGCGGGGGGATCGGCACAGATACGCAGTATTTT,CSASSSGGIGTDTQYF
TRBJ2-3,17,TRBV7-9,.,.,TGTGCCAGCAGCACCTATTGGACAGAAATAAAGACAGATACGCAGTATTTT,CASSTYWTEIKTDTQYF
TRBJ2-2,13,TRBV30,.,.,TGTGCCTGGAGTGTTACGAACACCGGGGAGCTGTTTTTT,CAWSVTNTGELFF
TRBJ1-4,15,TRBV7-9,TRBD1,few,TGTGCCAGCAGCCCCCGACAGGGATTCGATGAAAAACTGTTTTTT,CASSPRQGFDEKLFF
TRBJ2-2,15,TRBV7-8,.,.,TGTGCCAGCAGCCGGCCGGGACGGGACACCGGGGAGCTGTTTTTT,CASSRPGRDTGELFF
TRBJ2-2,16,TRBV6-5,TRBD2,many,TGTGCCAGCACGGTACTAGCGGGAGAGGGTACCGGGGAGCTGTTTTTT,CASTVLAGEGTGELFF
TRBJ1-5,14,TRBV15,.,few,TGTGCCACCAGCAGTACAGATAGCAATCAGCCCCAGCATTTT,CATSSTDSNQPQHF
TRBJ2-6,17,TRBV6-2/TRBV6-3,.,.,TGTGCCAGCAGTTACGGCGGAGGGAGCTCTGGGGCCAACGTCCTGACTTTC,CASSYGGGSSGANVLTF
TRBJ1-5,15,TRBV7-2,TRBD1,.,TGTGCCAGCAGCAAGACAGGGGGAAGCAATCAGCCCCAGCATTTT,CASSKTGGSNQPQHF
TRBJ2-3,16,TRBV18,TRBD2,.,TGTGCCAGCTCACCGGCTAGCGGGGGGGCAACAGATACGCAGTATTTT,CASSPASGGATDTQYF
TRBJ2-3,14,TRBV20-1,TRBD2,many,TGCAGTGCCCTTAGCGGGGGCTCCCGGGATACGCAGTATTTT,CSALSGGSRDTQYF
TRBJ1-3,17,TRBV28,.,few,TGTGCCAGCAGTTTTCCACTCTCCGGGACGATAGGAAACACCATATATTTT,CASSFPLSGTIGNTIYF
TRBJ2-5,16,TRBV7-2,TRBD1,few,TGTGCCAGCAGCCGAACGACAGGGGGGAAGGTAGAGACCCAGTACTTC,CASSRTTGGKVETQYF
TRBJ2-3,14,TRBV20-1,TRBD2,.,TGCAGTGCTCAGTGGGCTAGCGGGAGGGATACGCAGTATTTT,CSAQWASGRDTQYF
TRBJ2-1,15,TRBV4-3,.,few,TGCGCCAGCAGCCAAGACAAAGGGTTGGGGAATGAGCAGTTCTTC,CASSQDKGLGNEQFF
TRBJ2-5,12,TRBV21-1,.,.,TGTGCCAGCAGCAGTAGCCAAGAGACCCAGTACTTC,CASSSSQETQYF
TRBJ2-1,12,TRBV6-6,.,.,TGTGCCAGTCTACAGGTAATGAAGGAGCAGTTCTTC,CASLQVMKEQFF
TRBJ2-7,17,TRBV6-2/TRBV6-3,.,few,TGTGCCAGCAGTTTCATCTTTAACAGGGATTGGACGGACGAGCAGTACTTC,CASSFIFNRDWTDEQYF
TRBJ1-4,13,TRBV15,.,.,TGTGCCACGACGGGAGTAACTAATGAAAAACTGTTTTTT,CATTGVTNEKLFF
TRBJ1-6,14,TRBV5-1,.,many,TGCGCCAGCAGCGACCGCGGTGCAAATTCACCCCTCCACTTT,CASSDRGANSPLHF